Listed here are 22 T cell receptor beta chains from one sample, sequenced in a study of OX40 agonist ivuxolimab in advanced cancers. Assay used: immunoSEQ multiplex PCR; TCRdb lists only in-frame clones, some missing. Among 65,000 to 85,000 clones, about 85% were seen once, and the ten largest hold about 0.76%. The sequencing used CD4+ or CD8+ T cells sorted from blood, collected in a trial of the OX40 agonist ivuxolimab. These receptors came from an adult with an advanced solid tumor such as melanoma, head and neck, liver or kidney cancer.

This clone was observed a few times. The chain joins TRBV28 to TRBJ1-5; 9 bases are shared with TRBD1. The CDR3 spans 15 residues. J gave up 1 base and V 8 bases, and 6 bases lay outside the gene matches. The germline gives CDR1 MDHEN, CDR2 SYDVKM. The CDR3 nucleotides are TGTGCCAGCGTAACAGGGGGCTGGAGCAATCAGCCCCAGCATTTT. This gives the protein CASVTGGWSNQPQHF. Full variable domain (missing parts from reference TRBV28 and TRBJ1-5): DVKVTQSSRYLVKRTGEKVFLECVQDMDHENMFWYRQDPGLGLRLIYFSYDVKMKEKGDIPEGYSVSREKKERFSLILESASTNQTSMYLCASVTGGWSNQPQHFGDGTRLSIL.

This sequence joins TRBV25-1 and TRBJ2-7; D gene ambiguous. In germline, CDR1 is MGHDK, CDR2 SYGVNS. Trimming took 1 base from V and 5 from J, leaving 3 bases between them. The CDR3 is 11 residues long. The chain's CDR3 is CASSEFDEQYF. The CDR3 region has the DNA TGTGCCAGCAGTGAATTCGACGAGCAGTACTTC.

DNA for the CDR3: TGTGCCAGTAATGGAGGGGGGTCCCACTATGGCTACACCTTC. The encoded protein is CASNGGGSHYGYTF. The rearrangement links TRBV19 to TRBJ1-2; TRBD1 is a possible D gene (6 bases). This CDR3 spans 14 amino acids. V was shortened by 7 bases and J by 3 bases, with 15 bases between the two germline ends. Germline V gives CDR1 LNHDA, CDR2 SQIVND (reference sequence).

Remarks on this clone: At the DNA level, this CDR3 is encoded by other sequences in the same sample as well. The V and J genes are TRBV30 and TRBJ1-3; D is ambiguous. In germline, CDR1 is GTSNPN, CDR2 SVGIG (reference sequence). V lost 3 bases to trimming and J lost 0 bases, with 6 bases between them. This CDR3 has 13 residues. The CDR3 coding sequence is TGTGCCTGGAGGGGATCCTCTGGAAACACCATATATTTT. Protein: CAWRGSSGNTIYF.

The chain is built from TRBV19 and TRBJ2-7; a possible D gene is TRBD1 (5 bases). The CDR3 is 13 residues long. The V end lost 5 bases, the J end lost 4 bases, and 12 bases lay between the germline ends. Germline assignment: CDR1 LNHDA and CDR2 SQIVND (reference sequence). The CDR3: CASSPGPQYEQYF. The CDR3 nucleotides read TGTGCCAGTAGTCCAGGGCCGCAGTACGAGCAGTACTTC.

There are a few counts of this clone. V is TRBV7-2 and J is TRBJ2-3; D not certain. CDR3 size: 14 residues. V was clipped by 3 bases and J by 2 bases, with 9 bases between them. Germline-derived CDR1 and CDR2 are SGHTA and FQGNSA. CDR3 loop: CASSLAVHTDTQYF. The CDR3 DNA reads TGTGCCAGCAGCTTGGCAGTCCACACAGATACGCAGTATTTT.

The V call is TRBV7-2, the J call TRBJ1-2; D may be TRBD1 (6 bases). Germline CDR1 and CDR2: SGHTA and FQGNSA. Trimming stripped 5 bases from V and 8 bases from J, with 18 bases between. The CDR3 has 14 amino acids. CDR3 loop: CASSPGGGLEGYTF. The CDR3, as DNA: TGTGCCAGCAGCCCGGGCGGGGGGCTGGAGGGCTACACCTTC. Using reference TRBV7-2 and TRBJ1-2 for the parts outside the CDR3, the full variable domain is GAGVSQSPSNKVTEKGKDVELRCDPISGHTALYWYRQSLGQGLEFLIYFQGNSAPDKSGLPSDRFSAERTGGSVSTLTIQRTQQEDSAVYLCASSPGGGLEGYTFGSGTRLTVV.

This clone was picked up a small number of times. This sample includes further DNA sequences coding for the same CDR3. V gene TRBV9 combines with J gene TRBJ2-3; D gene ambiguous. Trimming removed 7 bases from V and 4 bases from J, with 10 bases in between. The CDR3 consists of 12 residues. Looked up from germline, CDR1 is SGDLS and CDR2 is YYNGEE. CDR3 DNA: TGTGCCAGCTCCTTAGGGCCAGATACGCAGTATTTT. Its translation is CASSLGPDTQYF.

The CDR3 region has the DNA TGTGCCAGCAGCTTAGATCGGGGGGCAGATACGCAGTATTTT. As protein: CASSLDRGADTQYF. The chain employs TRBV7-2 and TRBJ2-3, with 7 nucleotides matching TRBD2. V lost 1 base to trimming and J lost 4 bases; unmatched junction nucleotides: 2. The CDR3 totals 14 residues. Germline V lookup: CDR1 SGHTA, CDR2 FQGNSA. Full variable domain (outside the CDR3, taken from reference TRBV7-2 and TRBJ2-3): GAGVSQSPSNKVTEKGKDVELRCDPISGHTALYWYRQSLGQGLEFLIYFQGNSAPDKSGLPSDRFSAERTGGSVSTLTIQRTQQEDSAVYLCASSLDRGADTQYFGPGTRLTVL.

This chain links TRBV11-3 with TRBJ2-1; D ambiguous. V was clipped by 1 base and J by 5 bases, with 6 bases between them. The CDR3 extends over 13 amino acids. CDR1 SGHNT and CDR2 YENEEA come from the germline V gene. CDR3 loop: CASSLGRNNEQFF. The CDR3 DNA reads TGTGCCAGCAGCTTAGGGCGCAACAATGAGCAGTTCTTC.

The chain is built from TRBV7-2 and TRBJ2-7; D is unclear. Trimming removed 5 bases at V and 2 bases at J, with 10 bases between. This CDR3 is 13 amino acids long. CDR1 is SGHTA, CDR2 FQGNSA, per germline. The CDR3 reads CASSHPLAYEQYF. The DNA for the CDR3 is TGTGCCAGCAGCCACCCCCTTGCCTACGAGCAGTACTTC.

This chain links TRBV5-1 with TRBJ2-4; D is uncertain. CDR3 length equals 15 residues. V was pared by 0 bases and J by 7 bases, with 14 bases between. The germline gives CDR1 SGHRS, CDR2 YFSETQ. The CDR3 nucleotides read TGCGCCAGCAGCTTGGGTACGCTTTTCCCCAACATTCAGTACTTC. It is translated as CASSLGTLFPNIQYF.

The rearrangement links TRBV28 to TRBJ2-5; TRBD1 is a possible D gene (5 bases). There are 14 residues in the CDR3. V lost 8 bases to trimming and J lost 5 bases, with 18 bases between them. Looked up from germline, CDR1 is MDHEN and CDR2 is SYDVKM. CDR3: CASSWGRVGETQYF. The CDR3 nucleotides are TGTGCCAGCTCCTGGGGCAGGGTGGGTGAGACCCAGTACTTC.

This clone was observed a handful of times. The CDR3 loop reads CASSPRGDKQNTEAFF. The CDR3 DNA reads as TGTGCCAGCAGCCCCAGGGGGGACAAACAAAACACTGAAGCTTTCTTT. The V gene is TRBV9, the J gene TRBJ1-1, with TRBD1 matching 7 bases. With V trimmed by 4 bases and J by 2 bases, 11 bases remained unmatched. Germline V gene data show CDR1 as SGDLS and CDR2 as YYNGEE. This CDR3 spans 16 amino acids.

The chain employs TRBV13 and TRBJ2-7, with D maybe TRBD1 (5 bases). The CDR3 loop spans 14 amino acids. V lost 0 bases and J 2 bases, leaving 8 bases between the germline ends. From germline, CDR1 is PRHDT and CDR2 FYEKMQ (reference sequence). The CDR3 loop reads CASSLGQQAYEQYF. The CDR3 DNA reads as TGTGCCAGCAGCTTAGGCCAACAGGCCTACGAGCAGTACTTC.

This chain uses TRBV15 with TRBJ1-2; a possible D gene is TRBD1 (5 bases). V was cut by 1 base and J by 1 base, with 10 bases left in between. CDR1 is LNHNV and CDR2 is YYDKDF in the germline V gene (reference sequence). This CDR3 is 15 amino acids long. The CDR3 coding sequence is TGTGCCACCAGCAGAGGGTTACAGGATAACTATGGCTACACCTTC. Translating it yields CATSRGLQDNYGYTF.

The chain employs TRBV4-1 and TRBJ1-4, with TRBD1 identical over 7 bases. Germline V gene data show CDR1 as MGHRA and CDR2 as YSYEKL. The CDR3 runs to 18 residues. With V trimmed by 4 bases and J by 0 bases, 11 bases remained unmatched. The CDR3 DNA reads as TGCGCCAGCAGCCCTCGACAGGGTCTTCTAGCAACTAATGAAAAACTGTTTTTT. Translation gives CASSPRQGLLATNEKLFF.

This clone occurred once. The chain links TRBV7-9 to TRBJ2-1; TRBD2 aligns across 10 bases. This CDR3 is built from 16 residues. The J segment lost 1 base and the V segment lost 8 bases, leaving 8 bases of the junction unmatched. Germline CDR1 SEHNR, CDR2 FQNEAQ (reference sequence). This CDR3 is CASQDPSGGSYNEQFF. DNA of the CDR3: TGTGCCAGCCAAGACCCTAGCGGGGGTTCCTACAATGAGCAGTTCTTC.

The chain recombines TRBV30 with TRBJ1-1; a possible D gene is TRBD1 (5 bases). Germline V gene data show CDR1 as GTSNPN and CDR2 as SVGIG (reference sequence). V lost 1 base and J 3 bases, leaving 9 bases between the germline ends. The CDR3 sequence is 13 residues long. CDR3 sequence: CAWSDRQHTEAFF. The CDR3 region has the DNA TGTGCCTGGAGTGATAGACAGCACACTGAAGCTTTCTTT.

DNA of the CDR3: TGTGCCTGGAGTGTATTAGGAACTAGCGGCACAGATACGCAGTATTTT. It translates to CAWSVLGTSGTDTQYF. The genes are TRBV30 and TRBJ2-3; 7 bases fit TRBD2. V lost 0 bases, J lost 1 base, and 7 bases stayed unmatched. CDR3 size: 16 residues. Germline V gene lookup returns CDR1 GTSNPN and CDR2 SVGIG (reference sequence).

This rearrangement joins TRBV6-5 to TRBJ1-1; 10 nucleotides line up with TRBD1. The CDR3 is 14 amino acids. V dropped 5 bases and J dropped 5; count of bases not matched to a gene: 5. Germline lookup yields CDR1 MNHEY and CDR2 SVGAGI. The CDR3 region has the DNA TGTGCCAGCAGTAGACAGGGGGCGAGGACTGAAGCTTTCTTT. Translation: CASSRQGARTEAFF.

This sequence joins TRBV29-1 and TRBJ1-3; 8 nucleotides line up with TRBD1. Germline V lookup: CDR1 SQVTM, CDR2 ANQGSEA. Trimming at V came to 7 bases and at J to 2 bases, leaving 4 bases not matched to a gene. The CDR3 is 13 amino acids. CDR3 in DNA: TGCAGCGCGCAACAGGGGGCTGGAAACACCATATATTTT. Translating gives CSAQQGAGNTIYF.